This TCR beta chain was recorded in a study of CD8 T cells in ankylosing spondylitis. Trimming at V came to 5 bases and at J to 4 bases, leaving 13 bases not matched to a gene. Germline V gives CDR1 MDHEN, CDR2 SYDVKM. This CDR3 has 16 residues. TCRdb called the 5' RACE reads again in MiXCR, with one record for every CDR3 protein. The sample comprises about 150,000 distinct CDR3 sequences, approximately 10% of which are singletons, and around 4.1% rests with the top ten. This clonotype was found many times. V gene TRBV28 combines with J gene TRBJ2-7, with 8 bases matching TRBD1. Sequenced input: blood, either unsorted or a sorted T cell fraction (not recorded which). This clonotype originated in a female donor with ankylosing spondylitis or in good health (not recorded which). The CDR3 sequence: CASSPPGWTGPYEQYF. The CDR3 bases are TGTGCCAGCAGTCCCCCGGGATGGACAGGGCCTTACGAGCAGTACTTC.